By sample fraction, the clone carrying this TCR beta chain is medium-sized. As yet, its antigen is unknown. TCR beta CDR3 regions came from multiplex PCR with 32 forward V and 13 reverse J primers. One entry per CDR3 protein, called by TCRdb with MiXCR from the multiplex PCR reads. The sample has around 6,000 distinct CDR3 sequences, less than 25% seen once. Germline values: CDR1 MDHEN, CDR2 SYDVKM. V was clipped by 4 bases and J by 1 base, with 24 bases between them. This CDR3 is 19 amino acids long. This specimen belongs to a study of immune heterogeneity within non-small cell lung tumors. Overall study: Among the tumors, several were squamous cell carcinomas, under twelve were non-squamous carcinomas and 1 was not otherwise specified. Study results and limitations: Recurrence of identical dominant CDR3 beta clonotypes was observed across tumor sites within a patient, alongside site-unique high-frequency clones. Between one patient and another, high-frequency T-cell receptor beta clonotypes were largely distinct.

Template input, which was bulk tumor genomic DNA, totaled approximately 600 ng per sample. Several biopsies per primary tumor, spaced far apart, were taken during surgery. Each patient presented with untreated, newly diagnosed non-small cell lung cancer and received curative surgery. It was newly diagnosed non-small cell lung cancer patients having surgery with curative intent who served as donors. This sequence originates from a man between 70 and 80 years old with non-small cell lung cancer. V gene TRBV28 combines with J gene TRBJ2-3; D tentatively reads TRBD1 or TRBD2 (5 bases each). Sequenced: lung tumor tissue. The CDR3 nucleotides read TGTGCCAGCAGTTCCACTCCGGCAGGGAGAAGTGTAGGCACAGATACGCAGTATTTT. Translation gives CASSSTPAGRSVGTDTQYF.